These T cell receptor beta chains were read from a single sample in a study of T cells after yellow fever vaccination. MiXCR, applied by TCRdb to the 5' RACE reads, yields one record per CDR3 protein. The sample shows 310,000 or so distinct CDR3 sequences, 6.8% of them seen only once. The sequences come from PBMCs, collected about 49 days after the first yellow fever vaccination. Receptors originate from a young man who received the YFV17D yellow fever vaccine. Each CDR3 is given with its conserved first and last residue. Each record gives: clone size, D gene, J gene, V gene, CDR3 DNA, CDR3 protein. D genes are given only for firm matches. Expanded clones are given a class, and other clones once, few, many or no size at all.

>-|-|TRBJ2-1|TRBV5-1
TGCGCCAGCAGCTTGGGTGGGCAGGGACTCTACAATGAGCAGTTCTTC
CASSLGGQGLYNEQFF
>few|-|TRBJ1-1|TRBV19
TGTGCCAGTAGTATCAAGGGGCAGAACACTGAAGCTTTCTTT
CASSIKGQNTEAFF
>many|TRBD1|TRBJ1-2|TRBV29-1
TGCAGCATCGGGTGGAGGGGGCCAGGAAGAGGCTACACCTTC
CSIGWRGPGRGYTF
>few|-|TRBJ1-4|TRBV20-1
TGCAGTGCTAGAGATGTGGCCCAGAATGAAAAACTGTTTTTT
CSARDVAQNEKLFF
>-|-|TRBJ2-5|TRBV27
TGTGCCAGCAGTATACAAGCCCGAGAGACCCAGTACTTC
CASSIQARETQYF
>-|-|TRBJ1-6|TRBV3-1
TGTGCCAGCAGCCAATCGTCTAATTCACCCCTCCACTTT
CASSQSSNSPLHF
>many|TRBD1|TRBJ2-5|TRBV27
TGTGCCAGCAGCCCAGGACAGGGGAACCAAGAGACCCAGTACTTC
CASSPGQGNQETQYF
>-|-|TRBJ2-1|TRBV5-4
TGTGCCAGCAGCGGGCCGGGGAAAGCGGGTGAGCAGTTCTTC
CASSGPGKAGEQFF
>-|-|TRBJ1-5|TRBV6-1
TGTGCCAGCGTGCCGGAATTTTTTCAGCCCCAGCATTTT
CASVPEFFQPQHF
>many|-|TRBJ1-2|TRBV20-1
TGCAGTGCTAGAGGTCCAGACTATGGCTACACCTTC
CSARGPDYGYTF
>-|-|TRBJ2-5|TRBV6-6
TGTGCCAGCACCCTAGGGTTAGATACCCAGTACTTC
CASTLGLDTQYF
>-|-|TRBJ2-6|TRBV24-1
TGTGCCACCAGTGATAGCTCAGTCGGGGCCAACGTCCTGACTTTC
CATSDSSVGANVLTF
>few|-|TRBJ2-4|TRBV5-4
TGTGCCAGCAGCTTGGCCCGGGGGCTGCAAAACATTCAGTACTTC
CASSLARGLQNIQYF
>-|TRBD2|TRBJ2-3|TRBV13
TGTGCCAGCAGCTCCAGAGCGGGGGGCCCCGTTGCAGATACGCAGTATTTT
CASSSRAGGPVADTQYF
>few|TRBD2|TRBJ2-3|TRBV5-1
TGCGCCAGCAGCTTAACTACCGGGACTAGGGATACGCAGTATTTT
CASSLTTGTRDTQYF
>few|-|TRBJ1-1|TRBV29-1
TGCAGCGGGAGGGACTCGTACGAGAACACTGAAGCTTTCTTT
CSGRDSYENTEAFF
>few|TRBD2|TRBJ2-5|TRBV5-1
TGCGCCAGCAGGGGGACTAGCGGCCACGGAGAGACCCAGTACTTC
CASRGTSGHGETQYF
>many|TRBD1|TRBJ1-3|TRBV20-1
TGCAGTGCTAGAGATCCCCGACAGGGACGAGGAAACACCATATATTTT
CSARDPRQGRGNTIYF
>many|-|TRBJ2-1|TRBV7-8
TGTGCCAGCAGCTTAGAGGCATCTAGCTCCTACAATGAGCAGTTCTTC
CASSLEASSSYNEQFF
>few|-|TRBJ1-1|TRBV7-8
TGTGCCAGCAGCTTATATAGCGGGTACACTGAAGCTTTCTTT
CASSLYSGYTEAFF
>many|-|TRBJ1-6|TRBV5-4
TGTGCCAGCAGCCGTGGCACAGCTTTCTATAATTCACCCCTCCACTTT
CASSRGTAFYNSPLHF
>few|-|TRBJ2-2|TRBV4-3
TGCGCCAGCAGCCACGCCGGGGAGCTGTTTTTT
CASSHAGELFF
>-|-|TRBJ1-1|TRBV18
TGTGCCAGCTCCCCCAGTAGTGCCGGCATGAACACTGAAGCTTTCTTT
CASSPSSAGMNTEAFF
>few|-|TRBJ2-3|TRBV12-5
TGTGCTAGTGGTTTGGCCCACAGGGGCGGGGCAGATACGCAGTATTTT
CASGLAHRGGADTQYF
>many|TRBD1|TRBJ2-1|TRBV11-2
TGTGCCAGCAGCATTAGAGGGGGCAGGGTGACCTACAATGAGCAGTTCTTC
CASSIRGGRVTYNEQFF
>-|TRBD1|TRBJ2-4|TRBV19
TGTGCCAGCAGAGGGACCCGGGACAGGGGTGCCAAAAACATTCAGTACTTC
CASRGTRDRGAKNIQYF
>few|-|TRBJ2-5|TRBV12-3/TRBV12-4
TGTGCCAGCAGTCGACGGCTGGGGGCCGAGGAGACCCAGTACTTC
CASSRRLGAEETQYF
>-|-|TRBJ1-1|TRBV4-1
TGCGCCAGCAGCCACGTCCAAGGTGTGGTACGTGCTTTCTTT
CASSHVQGVVRAFF
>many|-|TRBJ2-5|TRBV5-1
TGCGCCAGCAGCTTTTCACGGGGAAACCAAGAGACCCAGTACTTC
CASSFSRGNQETQYF
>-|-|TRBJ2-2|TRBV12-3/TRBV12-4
TGTGCCATCTGTTTAATTCGGAGGACAGGGAGGGTCAGCGGGGAGCTGTTTTTT
CAICLIRRTGRVSGELFF
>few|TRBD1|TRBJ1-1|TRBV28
TGTGCCAGCAGTATGTTAGACAGGGCTGAAGCTTTCTTT
CASSMLDRAEAFF
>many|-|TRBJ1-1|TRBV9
TGTGCCAGCAGCGTAGAGGACAGGAACACTGAAGCTTTCTTT
CASSVEDRNTEAFF
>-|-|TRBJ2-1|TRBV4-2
TGTGCCAGCAGCCATACAAGTAACAGCCCAAAAAATGAGCAGTTCTTC
CASSHTSNSPKNEQFF
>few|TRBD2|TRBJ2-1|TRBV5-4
TGTGCCAGCAGCTTGACAGCGGGGGGGCGAGAGCAGTTCTTC
CASSLTAGGREQFF
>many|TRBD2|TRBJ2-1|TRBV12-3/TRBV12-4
TGTGCCAGCAGTCCTTTAACTAGCGGGCAGTTCTTC
CASSPLTSGQFF
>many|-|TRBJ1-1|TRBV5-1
TGCGCCAGCAGAGCAGGGAAAGGCACTGAAGCTTTCTTT
CASRAGKGTEAFF
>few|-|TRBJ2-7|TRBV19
TGTGCCAGCCGATACTCCGGGACATACGTCTACGAGCAGTACTTC
CASRYSGTYVYEQYF
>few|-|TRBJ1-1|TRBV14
TGTGCCAGCAGCCAACTGTGGGGGACTGAAGCTTTCTTT
CASSQLWGTEAFF
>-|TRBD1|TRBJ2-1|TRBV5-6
TGTGCCAGCAGCGGACAGGGGGCTGAGCAGTTCTTC
CASSGQGAEQFF
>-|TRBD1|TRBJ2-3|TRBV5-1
TGCGCCAGCAGCTTTGACAGGGGGCCAAGCACAGATACGCAGTATTTT
CASSFDRGPSTDTQYF
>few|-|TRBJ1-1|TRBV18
TGTGCCAGCTCATCGGGAGAGGGTAGAACTGAAGCTTTCTTT
CASSSGEGRTEAFF
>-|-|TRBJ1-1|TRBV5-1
TGCGCCAGCCGGGACACCTTGAACACTGAAGCTTTCTTT
CASRDTLNTEAFF
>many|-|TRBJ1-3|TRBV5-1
TGCGCCAGCAGCTCGGGACCACTTCCCCCTGGAAACACCATATATTTT
CASSSGPLPPGNTIYF
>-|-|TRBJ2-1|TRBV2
TGTGCCAGCAGTGGGCTGGCAGACTCCAACAATGAGCAGTTCTTC
CASSGLADSNNEQFF
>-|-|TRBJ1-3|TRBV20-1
TGCAGTGCTAGACCTGGGACACGGAACACCATATATTTT
CSARPGTRNTIYF
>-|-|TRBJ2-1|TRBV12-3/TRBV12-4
TGTGCCAGCAGTTTAAAGGTGAGAAATGAGCAGTTCTTC
CASSLKVRNEQFF
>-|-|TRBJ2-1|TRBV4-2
TGTGCCAGCGCCCAGGGGGGGTTCTACAATGAGCAGTTCTTC
CASAQGGFYNEQFF
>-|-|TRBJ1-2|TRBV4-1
TGCGCCAGCAGCCAAGAACGGTCTAACTATGGCTACACCTTC
CASSQERSNYGYTF